The 7 T cell receptor beta chains below all came from one sample that was sequenced in a study of identical twins. MiXCR, run by TCRdb on the 5' RACE reads, gives a single entry per CDR3 protein. Of 450,000 to 650,000 distinct CDR3 sequences listed, more than 9% are singletons. These data also formed part of another study, on yellow fever vaccine responses in identical twins.

What was sequenced was PBMCs. The receptors here all came from a woman under 30 in good health.

This clonotype has only a few counts. CDR3 loop: CATSRDQGIGELFF. The CDR3 nucleotides are TGTGCCACCAGCAGAGATCAGGGAATCGGGGAGCTGTTTTTT. This sequence joins TRBV15 and TRBJ2-2; D is perhaps TRBD1 (5 bases). Trimming shortened V by 0 bases and J by 7 bases, and 9 bases separated the two germline ends. The CDR3 loop spans 14 amino acids. Germline V gene data show CDR1 as LNHNV and CDR2 as YYDKDF (reference sequence).

The gene calls are TRBV20-1 and TRBJ2-4; a possible D gene is TRBD2 (7 bases). Germline assignment: CDR1 DFQATT and CDR2 SNEGSKA (reference sequence). This CDR3 has 14 residues. The V and J ends lost 6 bases and 2 bases respectively, with 14 bases between them. CDR3 residues: CSASRGGTKNIQYF. The CDR3 nucleotides are TGCAGTGCCAGTAGGGGGGGAACCAAAAACATTCAGTACTTC.

This clonotype was counted a few times. CDR3 bases: TGCAGTGCTAGAGGACTAGCGGGGAGGAACACCGGGGAGCTGTTTTTT. It codes for CSARGLAGRNTGELFF. The chain couples TRBV20-1 to TRBJ2-2; 11 bases fit TRBD2. V gave up 1 base and J gave up 1 base; unmatched junction bases: 2. This CDR3 has 16 amino acids. Germline CDR1 and CDR2: DFQATT and SNEGSKA (reference sequence).

This clonotype has more than one count but fewer than ten. The rearrangement joins TRBV3-1 to TRBJ1-6, with D perhaps TRBD1 (5 bases). Germline V gene lookup returns CDR1 LGHDT and CDR2 YNNKEL (reference sequence). The CDR3 length is 15 residues. Trimming took 1 base from V and 9 from J, leaving 13 bases between them. Here the CDR3 DNA reads TGTGCCAGCAGCCAAGCTCGCAGGGAGCGTTCACCCCTCCACTTT. The encoded protein is CASSQARRERSPLHF.

In this sample, this clonotype turned up many times. This sequence joins TRBV12-5 and TRBJ2-2; 8 nucleotides match TRBD1. V dropped 6 bases and J dropped 4; count of bases not matched to a gene: 4. The CDR3 length is 14 residues. The germline CDR1 and CDR2 sequences are LGHNT and FRNRAP. This CDR3 reads CASGPGGITGELFF. In DNA, the CDR3 is TGTGCTAGTGGACCAGGGGGCATCACCGGGGAGCTGTTTTTT.

The chain couples TRBV28 to TRBJ1-5, with D possibly matching TRBD1 (5 bases). This CDR3 has 15 residues. V shed 6 bases and J shed 5 bases, with 17 bases lying between them. Per germline, CDR1 MDHEN and CDR2 SYDVKM. The CDR3 bases are TGTGCCAGCAGGCGAGACAGAGCCGTCGATCAGCCCCAGCATTTT. Protein sequence: CASRRDRAVDQPQHF. The complete variable domain, with remaining parts taken from reference TRBV28 and TRBJ1-5, reads DVKVTQSSRYLVKRTGEKVFLECVQDMDHENMFWYRQDPGLGLRLIYFSYDVKMKEKGDIPEGYSVSREKKERFSLILESASTNQTSMYLCASRRDRAVDQPQHFGDGTRLSIL.

This clonotype was seen ten or more times. The chain combines TRBV5-1 with TRBJ2-3; 8 nucleotides line up with TRBD2. This CDR3 has 14 amino acids. CDR1 and CDR2 from the germline V gene are SGHRS and YFSETQ. Trimming cost V 7 bases and J 6 bases; bases outside gene matches: 10. The CDR3 sequence: CASRSAGGKDTQYF. Here the CDR3 DNA reads TGCGCCAGCCGTTCGGCGGGGGGTAAGGATACGCAGTATTTT.